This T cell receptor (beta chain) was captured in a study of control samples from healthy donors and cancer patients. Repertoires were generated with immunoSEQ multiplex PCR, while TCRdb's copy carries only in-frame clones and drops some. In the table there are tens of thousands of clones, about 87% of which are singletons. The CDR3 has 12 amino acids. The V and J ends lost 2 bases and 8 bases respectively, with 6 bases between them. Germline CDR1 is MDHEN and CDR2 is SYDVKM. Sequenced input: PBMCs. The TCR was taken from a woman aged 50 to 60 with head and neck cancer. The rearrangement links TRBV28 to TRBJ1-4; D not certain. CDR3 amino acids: CASSLTAEKLFF. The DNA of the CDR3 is TGTGCCAGCAGTTTAACGGCCGAAAAACTGTTTTTT.